This T cell receptor beta chain was sequenced for a study of blood T cell repertoires in COVID-19. Using immunoSEQ multiplex PCR, the repertoire was profiled, and TCRdb retains in-frame clones only, with some absent. This table holds around 150,000 clones, around 81% found once. This CDR3 is built from 14 residues. Per the germline V gene, CDR1 is SGHRS and CDR2 is YFSETQ. Deletions cut 3 bases from V and 1 base from J, with 10 bases between. This chain links TRBV5-1 with TRBJ1-2, with D hard to call. This TCR derives from a woman aged 40-49 years who had recovered from COVID-19. The source material was PBMCs or T cells enriched from blood (not recorded which). The CDR3 region is CASSWIQFNYGYTF. CDR3 DNA sequence: TGCGCCAGCAGCTGGATACAGTTTAACTATGGCTACACCTTC.